One and the same sample provided the 16 T cell receptor beta chains below, sequenced in a study of T cells in Graves' hyperthyroidism and ophthalmopathy. TCR beta CDR3 regions were amplified from RNA. The HTBI primer set served for first-round RT-PCR of the TCR CDR3. TCRdb ran MiXCR on the multiplex PCR reads and lists one entry per CDR3 protein. Of hundreds of thousands of distinct CDR3 sequences listed, 38% are singletons. The sequenced material came from blood. The origin of the receptors is a man between 18 and 29 years old with Graves' hyperthyroidism.

This chain uses TRBV10-3 with TRBJ2-5; maybe TRBD2 (6 bases). Germline assignment: CDR1 ENHRY and CDR2 SYGVKD. The CDR3 sequence is 15 residues long. Trimming removed 10 bases at V and 5 bases at J, with 23 bases between. The CDR3 here is CATFPGRVEVETQYF. The CDR3 nucleotides are TGTGCCACCTTTCCCGGGAGAGTCGAGGTGGAGACCCAGTACTTC.

V is TRBV19 and J is TRBJ2-3; 9 bases are a match to TRBD2. CDR3 length: 17 residues. Trimming took 5 bases from V and 2 from J; bases not matched to a gene: 11. Germline lookup yields CDR1 LNHDA and CDR2 SQIVND (reference sequence). The CDR3 loop reads CASSYPTSGPSTDTQYF. The CDR3 nucleotides read TGTGCCAGTAGTTACCCGACTAGCGGACCATCCACAGATACGCAGTATTTT.

The V call is TRBV7-9, the J call TRBJ2-7; 9 positions match TRBD1. Looked up from germline, CDR1 is SEHNR and CDR2 is FQNEAQ (reference sequence). V was clipped by 5 bases and J by 2 bases; unmatched bases: 7. There are 15 residues in the CDR3. The CDR3 bases are TGTGCCAGCAGCCCGATGGACAGGGGAGCCTACGAGCAGTACTTC. It codes for CASSPMDRGAYEQYF.

The chain carries TRBV2 and TRBJ2-5; 8 nucleotides align to TRBD1. The CDR3 is 15 residues long. V gave up 5 bases and J gave up 3 bases; unmatched junction bases: 8. Germline CDR1 reads SNHLY; CDR2 reads FYNNEI. In DNA form, the CDR3 reads TGTGCCAGCAGTTTAAGGACAGGGTCAAAAGAGACCCAGTACTTC. Its translation is CASSLRTGSKETQYF.

This clonotype occurred a few times. The chain is built from TRBV29-1 and TRBJ2-2; no clear D gene. Germline V gene sequence: CDR1 SQVTM, CDR2 ANQGSEA. The CDR3 consists of 14 residues. Trimming pared 0 bases from V and 1 base from J, leaving 6 bases between. CDR3 residues: CSVEEGLNTGELFF. The CDR3 region has the DNA TGCAGCGTTGAAGAGGGATTGAACACCGGGGAGCTGTTTTTT.

This clonotype turned up a few times. The J gene is TRBJ1-4, the V gene TRBV5-1; D remains ambiguous. V shed 0 bases and J shed 5 bases, with 8 bases lying between them. The germline V gene has CDR1 SGHRS and CDR2 YFSETQ. This CDR3 has 14 amino acids. The CDR3 DNA is TGCGCCAGCAGCTTGGGTGGCAACAATGAAAAACTGTTTTTT. Translation gives CASSLGGNNEKLFF.

Worth noting for this clonotype: The conserved phenylalanine or tryptophan normally closing the CDR3 is absent here, so this likely arose from a read error. It is unclear where the CDR3 begins or ends on the DNA, so no DNA is shown, and the CDR3 is as TCRdb lists it. CDR3 residues: CATSRAGRRS. V usage is TRBV15 and J usage is TRBJ1-1; the D call TRBD1 from the table was never checked on the DNA. CDR1 and CDR2 from the germline V gene are LNHNV and YYDKDF (reference sequence). The CDR3 totals 10 residues, both ends included.

V gene TRBV19 combines with J gene TRBJ1-1; no firm D call. V lost 3 bases, J lost 1 base, and 3 bases lay in between. The CDR3 is 12 amino acids. CDR1 is LNHDA and CDR2 is SQIVND in the germline V gene (reference sequence). Here the CDR3 reads CASSIWNTEAFF. CDR3 DNA: TGTGCCAGTAGTATCTGGAACACTGAAGCTTTCTTT.

This chain uses TRBV6-1 with TRBJ2-7, with D perhaps assigned TRBD1 or TRBD2 (5 bases each). Per the germline V gene, CDR1 is MNHNS and CDR2 is SASEGT. This CDR3 spans 14 amino acids. The V end lost 7 bases, the J end lost 2 bases, and 15 bases lay between the germline ends. The CDR3 sequence: CASKRPGPPYEQYF. CDR3 in DNA: TGTGCCAGCAAAAGGCCGGGGCCTCCCTACGAGCAGTACTTC.

Of note for this clonotype: This could be a read error, since a much larger clone is one nucleotide away. The CDR3 does not end in the conserved phenylalanine or tryptophan, so this is likely a read error. The chain carries TRBV2 and TRBJ1-4, with D uncertain. This CDR3 is 14 amino acids long. The V and J ends lost 10 bases and 5 bases respectively, with 17 bases between them. The germline V gene encodes CDR1 SNHLY and CDR2 FYNNEI. The CDR3 sequence: CATKNPGPNEKLFS. The CDR3 DNA follows: TGTGCCACCAAGAATCCGGGCCCGAATGAAAAACTGTTTTCT.

Comments on this clonotype: This may arise from a read error, as a much more abundant clone is one base away. Here the CDR3 reads CASSRPRQMNTEAFF. The CDR3 coding sequence is TGTGCCAGTAGTCGTCCGAGACAGATGAACACTGAAGCTTTCTTT. The V call is TRBV19, the J call TRBJ1-1, with TRBD1 as a possible D gene (5 bases). Per germline, CDR1 LNHDA and CDR2 SQIVND (reference sequence). CDR3 length: 15 residues. V was pared by 5 bases and J by 0 bases, with 13 bases between.

The chain recombines TRBV10-3 with TRBJ1-4; the D gene is possibly TRBD1 (5 bases). This CDR3 region has 12 residues. The V end was cut by 10 bases, the J end by 5 bases, with 11 bases between. CDR1 is ENHRY, CDR2 SYGVKD, per germline. The CDR3: CATREPNEKLFF. CDR3 nucleotides: TGTGCCACCAGGGAACCCAATGAAAAACTGTTTTTT.

This sequence joins TRBV28 and TRBJ1-4, with D possibly TRBD1 on 5 matching bases. Germline CDR1 MDHEN, CDR2 SYDVKM. The V end was cut by 4 bases, the J end by 7 bases, with 22 bases between. This CDR3 is built from 17 residues. The CDR3 DNA is TGTGCCAGCAGTTCCGGGACCGGAAGAGAAGAGGGTGAAAAACTGTTTTTT. Residues: CASSSGTGREEGEKLFF.

This clonotype was observed at least ten times. The junction departs from the called germline gene at one end, perhaps through a read error. CDR3 loop: CASSEDRGYQPQHF. Here the CDR3 DNA reads TGTGCCAGCAGTGAGGACAGGGGTTATCAGCCCCAGCATTTT. The chain combines TRBV10-3 with TRBJ1-5; 9 bases are a match to TRBD1. Looked up from germline, CDR1 is ENHRY and CDR2 is SYGVKD. The CDR3 runs 14 residues.

The chain recombines TRBV20-1 with TRBJ1-2; no clear D. V was pared by 0 bases and J by 0 bases, with 5 bases between. This CDR3 contains 13 residues. The germline V gene encodes CDR1 DFQATT and CDR2 SNEGSKA (reference sequence). CDR3 region: CSAREGSNYGYTF. Here the CDR3 DNA reads TGCAGTGCTAGAGAGGGTTCTAACTATGGCTACACCTTC.

The chain's CDR3 is CASSQGEGSQGYTF. CDR3 bases: TGCGCCAGCAGCCAAGGGGAGGGAAGTCAAGGCTACACCTTC. The chain carries TRBV4-1 and TRBJ1-2; D uncertain. This CDR3 contains 14 residues. V was shortened by 1 base and J by 8 bases, with 14 bases between the two germline ends. Per the germline V gene, CDR1 is MGHRA and CDR2 is YSYEKL.